This T cell receptor (beta chain) derives from a study of spatial heterogeneity in lung cancer. The study, taken as a whole, reports: Ubiquitous and regional nonsynonymous mutations were tracked by counts of ubiquitous and regional expanded TCRs, respectively. Tumoral mutation counts were tracked by counts of expanded intratumoral alpha and beta TCRs.

Each TCR cDNA molecule carried a unique molecular identifier. A single record per CDR3 protein comes from TCRdb applying MiXCR to the 5' RACE reads. Of some 16,000 distinct CDR3 sequences detected, approximately 7% appear once; the ten largest clones hold roughly 21%. As for time point: sample taken at primary tumor resection. From tumor, nontumor lung or frozen PBMC, whole RNA was taken unsorted for sequencing. CDR1 is SQVTM, CDR2 ANQGSEA, per germline. CDR3 length: 13 amino acids. Trimming removed 4 bases at V and 0 bases at J, with 10 bases between. This clonotype rates as medium-sized. Its antigen is as yet unknown. This beta chain is an off-target read within a library intended for alpha chains, so its frequency means little.

The chain couples TRBV29-1 to TRBJ2-7; no clear D gene. This TCR was recovered from a female donor with early-stage non-small cell lung cancer. The source was lung tumor tissue, collected at surgery. The CDR3 spells CSVVLYSSYEQYF. As DNA, the CDR3 is TGCAGCGTTGTTCTATATAGCTCCTACGAGCAGTACTTC.